A selection of T cell receptor beta chains follows, all from one sample in a study of spatial heterogeneity in lung cancer. TCRdb analysed the 5' RACE reads with MiXCR anew, one entry per CDR3 protein. The sample has 30,000 to 45,000 distinct CDR3 sequences, 6.5% to 9% seen once; the top ten hold about 30%. Sequences were derived from PBMCs, sampled at surgery. Receptors originate from a female donor with early-stage non-small cell lung cancer. Both conserved end residues are part of each CDR3. D genes are given only for firm matches. Clone size is shown for a subset of rows, as once, few, many or a class of expanded clone.

J gene	clone size	V gene	D gene	CDR3 DNA	CDR3 protein
TRBJ1-6	many	TRBV5-1	NA	TGCGCCAGCAGCTTGGGACGGGGAAATTCACCCCTCCACTTT	CASSLGRGNSPLHF
TRBJ2-5	many	TRBV10-3	NA	TGTGCCATCAGTGAGTCGAACGGACGAAAAGAGACCCAGTACTTC	CAISESNGRKETQYF
TRBJ1-2	few	TRBV28	NA	TGTGCCAGCAGTTTAGGGCGCAGACTCTATGGCTACACCTTC	CASSLGRRLYGYTF
TRBJ2-3	medium-sized	TRBV5-5	TRBD2	TGTGCCAGCAGCCCCCAGCGGGAGGTGGCAGATACGCAGTATTTT	CASSPQREVADTQYF
TRBJ2-5	NA	TRBV6-1	NA	TGTGCCAGCAGTGTAGGCAGGGAAGAGACCCAGTACTTC	CASSVGREETQYF
TRBJ2-5	few	TRBV7-2	NA	TGTGCCAGCAGCTTACTGGGTAGCGGAGGAGAGACCCAGTACTTC	CASSLLGSGGETQYF
TRBJ2-1	few	TRBV11-2	NA	TGTGCCAGCAGCTTTGTGTTCGGGACTCAGTTCTTC	CASSFVFGTQFF
TRBJ2-1	many	TRBV20-1	TRBD2	TGCAGTGCTAGAGACCCTGGACTAGCGGGACACAATGAGCAGTTCTTC	CSARDPGLAGHNEQFF
TRBJ2-1	NA	TRBV24-1	TRBD1	TGTGCCACCAGCGCACAGGGGTTGGGAGACAATGAGCAGTTCTTC	CATSAQGLGDNEQFF
TRBJ2-7	few	TRBV18	NA	TGTGCCAGCTCACCGCCTGGGAGCTACGAGCAGTACTTC	CASSPPGSYEQYF
TRBJ1-5	many	TRBV5-5	TRBD1	TGTGCCAGCAGCTTGGTAGGGGGCGGACAGCCCCAGCATTTT	CASSLVGGGQPQHF
TRBJ2-2	NA	TRBV7-2	TRBD2	TGTGCCAGCAGCTTTGAGCTAGCGGGATCCGCGAACACCGGGGAGCTGTTTTTT	CASSFELAGSANTGELFF
TRBJ2-1	NA	TRBV5-6	TRBD2	TGTGCCAGCAGCTTGGGATTTGCGGGAGGTCGCCCAGGGCAGTTCTTC	CASSLGFAGGRPGQFF
TRBJ2-1	NA	TRBV7-3	NA	TGTGCCAGCAGCTTAACAGGGGGTATGACTGAGCAGTTCTTC	CASSLTGGMTEQFF
TRBJ1-6	many	TRBV20-1	TRBD1	TGCAGTGCTAGAGAGGGGACAGGGAGCTCCTATAATTCACCCCTCCACTTT	CSAREGTGSSYNSPLHF
TRBJ2-5	few	TRBV7-2	TRBD1	TGTGCCAGCGGGACAGGTCCCCAAGAGACCCAGTACTTC	CASGTGPQETQYF
TRBJ1-6	many	TRBV7-9	NA	TGTGCCAGCAGCTTAGTATCAGGGGCGGCATCACCCCTCCACTTT	CASSLVSGAASPLHF
TRBJ2-7	many	TRBV7-9	TRBD2	TGTGCCAGCAGCCCAGGACATGGGGACTATGGACCCGAGCAGTACTTC	CASSPGHGDYGPEQYF
TRBJ2-3	many	TRBV2	TRBD1	TGTGCCAGCAGTGACGACAGGGGTGATACGCAGTATTTT	CASSDDRGDTQYF
TRBJ2-3	many	TRBV27	NA	TGTGCCAGCAGTCATAGCGGCACAGATACGCAGTATTTT	CASSHSGTDTQYF
TRBJ2-5	many	TRBV5-1	TRBD1	TGCGCCAGCAGCCGTGGGACGACAGGGTCCGTAGAGACCCAGTACTTC	CASSRGTTGSVETQYF
TRBJ2-1	many	TRBV18	NA	TGTGCCAGCTCACCGGACGGGTATGAGCAGTTCTTC	CASSPDGYEQFF
TRBJ2-7	many	TRBV29-1	TRBD1	TGCAGCGTTGGAGGGACAGGGGTTTCCTACGAGCAGTACTTC	CSVGGTGVSYEQYF
TRBJ2-7	NA	TRBV7-2	TRBD2	TGTGCCAGCAGCTTAGGGCCAGCGGGGGCTAACTACGAGCAGTACTTC	CASSLGPAGANYEQYF
TRBJ1-2	NA	TRBV19	NA	TGTGCCAGTAGTATTTCTGGACGGTACTATGGCTACACCTTC	CASSISGRYYGYTF
TRBJ2-1	NA	TRBV7-2	NA	TGTGCCAGCAGCTTAGTACGGGGGCGGGTGGATGAGCAGTTCTTC	CASSLVRGRVDEQFF
TRBJ2-1	many	TRBV28	NA	TGTGCCAGCAGTTCCCCCGCTATCAATGAGCAGTTCTTC	CASSSPAINEQFF
TRBJ2-5	NA	TRBV11-2	NA	TGTGCCAGCAGCTTAGGGGTGGGGGTAGTGAGGGAGACCCAGTACTTC	CASSLGVGVVRETQYF